Presented here are 7 T cell receptor beta chains from one specimen sequenced in a study of response to subunit inactivated influenza vaccine. TCRdb processed the RT-PCR reads anew with MiXCR; each CDR3 protein has one entry. The sample holds about 620,000 distinct CDR3 sequences, approximately 12% seen once. Specimen: PBMCs from blood, collected on the day of vaccination. All receptors derive from a man aged 45-65 years who received an inactivated influenza vaccine.

This clonotype was seen many times. The chain combines TRBV6-5 with TRBJ2-7; tentative D call: TRBD2 (5 bases). V was cut by 0 bases and J by 3 bases, with 12 bases left in between. The V gene's germline CDR1 is MNHEY and CDR2 SVGAGI. This CDR3 has 15 amino acids. CDR3 nucleotide sequence: TGTGCCAGCAGTTACTCGACTCTAGAGGGCTACGAGCAGTACTTC. Its protein product is CASSYSTLEGYEQYF.

This clonotype was detected a few times. The chain combines TRBV20-1 with TRBJ2-7; 7 bases line up with TRBD1. Germline V CDR1 and CDR2: DFQATT, SNEGSKA (reference sequence). The CDR3 is made up of 16 amino acids. V was pared by 3 bases and J by 1 base, with 12 bases of the junction left unmatched. The CDR3 protein is CSASIANRGPSYEQYF. The CDR3 nucleotides read TGCAGTGCTAGCATCGCGAACAGGGGTCCGTCCTACGAGCAGTACTTC.

This clonotype came up a few times. The chain carries TRBV28 and TRBJ1-1; a weak D match, TRBD1 (5 bases). Germline V gene data show CDR1 as MDHEN and CDR2 as SYDVKM. There are 19 residues in the CDR3. Trimming cost V 0 bases and J 1 base, with 21 bases left between them. The CDR3 bases are TGTGCCAGCAGTTTATGGACAGTCCGGAGACCCCGAAAGAACACTGAAGCTTTCTTT. Protein product: CASSLWTVRRPRKNTEAFF.

This clonotype occurred many times. The genes are TRBV18 and TRBJ1-5, with D unclear. The CDR3 covers 13 residues. V lost 4 bases and J 4 bases, leaving 8 bases between the germline ends. The germline V gene has CDR1 KGHSH and CDR2 LQKENI. The CDR3: CASSLKPNQPQHF. The CDR3 nucleotides are TGTGCCAGCTCACTAAAACCGAATCAGCCCCAGCATTTT.

The chain carries TRBV7-9 and TRBJ2-7; 15 bases map to TRBD2. This CDR3 has 14 residues. CDR1 is SEHNR, CDR2 FQNEAQ, per germline (reference sequence). Losses at the gene ends were 6 bases for V and 7 bases for J; bases not matched to a gene: 4. CDR3 amino acids: CASRGLAGGAEQYF. The CDR3 DNA sequence: TGTGCCAGCAGGGGACTAGCGGGAGGTGCGGAGCAGTACTTC.

The chain carries TRBV11-2 and TRBJ2-1; 9 nucleotides agree with TRBD1. Germline CDR1 and CDR2: SGHAT and FQNNGV. The CDR3 totals 15 residues. The J segment lost 3 bases and the V segment lost 1 base, leaving 1 base of the junction unmatched. CDR3 region: CASSLATGGYNEQFF. The CDR3 DNA follows: TGTGCCAGCAGCTTAGCGACAGGGGGCTACAATGAGCAGTTCTTC.

The chain joins TRBV12-3 or TRBV12-4 to TRBJ2-6; 7 nucleotides agree with TRBD2. The CDR3 is 18 residues long. With 2 bases clipped from V and 1 base from J, the junction kept 8 bases outside the gene matches. CDR3 residues: CASSLLPGEGSGANVLTF. Here the CDR3 DNA reads TGTGCCAGCAGTTTATTACCCGGGGAGGGGTCTGGGGCCAACGTCCTGACTTTC.